This TCR beta chain was captured by sequencing in a study of T cells after posttransplantation cyclophosphamide. V was pared by 2 bases and J by 3 bases, with 8 bases between. This CDR3 is built from 14 residues. Germline CDR1 is LNHNV and CDR2 is YYDKDF (reference sequence). Assay: immunoSEQ multiplex PCR; the TCRdb copy retains only in-frame clones and omits some. The repertoire has about 18,000 clones, roughly 80% of them found once; the top ten carry under 10%. This receptor was obtained from a man aged 25 to 40 in good health and a related stem cell transplant donor. Sequenced input: memory CD4+ T cells sorted from blood. The chain joins TRBV15 to TRBJ2-1, with D uncertain. The CDR3 loop is CATSRRAGYNEQFF. The CDR3 bases are TGTGCCACCAGCAGACGAGCTGGCTACAATGAGCAGTTCTTC.